Below are 23 T cell receptor beta chains sequenced from a single sample in a study of OX40 agonist ivuxolimab in advanced cancers. Produced via immunoSEQ multiplex PCR; TCRdb's table is partial and in-frame only. Of around 70,000 clones listed, more than 65% were seen once; the top ten hold around 1.1%. The input for sequencing was CD4+ or CD8+ T cells sorted from blood, taken in a trial of the OX40 agonist ivuxolimab. These TCRs come from an adult with an advanced solid tumor such as melanoma, head and neck, liver or kidney cancer.

As regards this clone: The junction departs from the called germline gene at one end, perhaps through a read error. This chain uses TRBV6-5 with TRBJ1-5; D may be TRBD1 (6 bases). Germline lookup yields CDR1 MNHEY and CDR2 SVGAGI. The CDR3 covers 15 residues. In DNA, the CDR3 is TGTGCCGGCAGTTACTCGAGTGGGGGCGAACAGCCCCAGCATTTT. Protein: CAGSYSSGGEQPQHF.

This clone was seen only a few times. This rearrangement joins TRBV19 to TRBJ1-4; D unresolved. The CDR3 runs 13 residues. The V end was cut by 7 bases, the J end by 8 bases, with 14 bases between. Germline loops: CDR1 LNHDA, CDR2 SQIVND (reference sequence). CDR3 DNA: TGTGCCAGTACCTCGGGCCCCAAGGAAAAACTGTTTTTT. It codes for CASTSGPKEKLFF.

With respect to this clone: Other DNA sequences in the sample encode the same CDR3. The chain links TRBV6-5 to TRBJ2-7; 9 positions match TRBD1. Germline V gene sequence: CDR1 MNHEY, CDR2 SVGAGI. The CDR3 extends over 14 amino acids. V shed 6 bases and J 5 bases; nucleotides not matched to a gene: 8. In nucleotides, the CDR3 is TGTGCCAGCAGCCCCCGGGACAGGGTACACGAGCAGTACTTC. It yields the protein CASSPRDRVHEQYF.

The rearrangement joins TRBV7-2 to TRBJ2-7; 7 bases map to TRBD1. The CDR3 contains 14 residues. V shed 6 bases, J shed 2 bases, and the junction held 7 bases outside the gene matches. Germline V gene data show CDR1 as SGHTA and CDR2 as FQGNSA. The CDR3 spells CASSPDRPAYEQYF. CDR3 nucleotides: TGTGCCAGCAGTCCGGACAGGCCAGCCTACGAGCAGTACTTC. The variable domain in full, completed from reference TRBV7-2 and TRBJ2-7, reads GAGVSQSPSNKVTEKGKDVELRCDPISGHTALYWYRQSLGQGLEFLIYFQGNSAPDKSGLPSDRFSAERTGGSVSTLTIQRTQQEDSAVYLCASSPDRPAYEQYFGPGTRLTVT.

This sequence joins TRBV11-2 and TRBJ2-7; TRBD1 matches 8 bases. CDR3 size: 14 residues. Losses at the gene ends were 4 bases for V and 2 bases for J; bases not matched to a gene: 4. Germline V gives CDR1 SGHAT, CDR2 FQNNGV. This chain's CDR3 is CASSSWDRPYEQYF. The CDR3 bases are TGTGCCAGCAGCTCCTGGGACAGGCCCTACGAGCAGTACTTC. Using reference TRBV11-2 and TRBJ2-7 for the parts outside the CDR3, the full variable domain is EAGVAQSPRYKIIEKRQSVAFWCNPISGHATLYWYQQILGQGPKLLIQFQNNGVVDDSQLPKDRFSAERLKGVDSTLKIQPAKLEDSAVYLCASSSWDRPYEQYFGPGTRLTVT.

The chain has TRBV5-5 and TRBJ2-3; 10 bases match TRBD1. The CDR3 covers 15 residues. V dropped 4 bases and J dropped 3; count of bases not matched to a gene: 5. Germline V gene sequence: CDR1 SGHKS, CDR2 YYEKEE (reference sequence). In nucleotides, the CDR3 is TGTGCCAGCAGCCGGCGGGACAGGGGAACAGATACGCAGTATTTT. This encodes CASSRRDRGTDTQYF. Full variable domain (outside the CDR3, taken from reference TRBV5-5 and TRBJ2-3): DAGVTQSPTHLIKTRGQQVTLRCSPISGHKSVSWYQQVLGQGPQFIFQYYEKEERGRGNFPDRFSARQFPNYSSELNVNALLLGDSALYLCASSRRDRGTDTQYFGPGTRLTVL.

The chain joins TRBV29-1 to TRBJ2-7; D is perhaps TRBD2 (6 bases). Trimming took off 7 bases at V and 4 bases at J, with 11 bases between the two ends. The CDR3 has 11 residues. Per germline, CDR1 SQVTM and CDR2 ANQGSEA. CDR3 nucleotides: TGCAGCGCGGGACTGAATTACGAGCAGTACTTC. Amino acid sequence: CSAGLNYEQYF.

The table lists this clone with a few counts. The V call is TRBV5-7, the J call TRBJ2-5, with 9 bases fitting TRBD1. TRBV5-7 counts as an open reading frame of uncertain function. The ends lost 1 base at V and 5 bases at J; junction bases unmatched: 6. The CDR3 runs to 15 residues. CDR3 in amino acids: CASSLSGQGLETQYF. The CDR3 region has the DNA TGTGCCAGCAGCTTGAGTGGACAGGGGTTGGAGACCCAGTACTTC.

This clone was observed a single time. This sequence joins TRBV7-2 and TRBJ2-5; D is possibly TRBD1 (6 bases). CDR1 is SGHTA and CDR2 is FQGNSA in the germline V gene. The CDR3 totals 15 residues. The V and J ends lost 5 bases and 2 bases respectively, with 15 bases between them. The CDR3 loop reads CASSRAGTQQETQYF. The CDR3 region has the DNA TGTGCCAGCAGCCGAGCCGGGACACAACAAGAGACCCAGTACTTC.

This chain uses TRBV6-5 with TRBJ2-7; tentatively, D is TRBD1 (6 bases). The V and J ends lost 0 bases and 0 bases respectively, with 12 bases between them. Germline loops: CDR1 MNHEY, CDR2 SVGAGI. The CDR3 totals 16 residues. CDR3 sequence: CASSYSMPGDSYEQYF. The CDR3 DNA follows: TGTGCCAGCAGTTACTCGATGCCAGGGGACTCCTACGAGCAGTACTTC.

J is TRBJ2-2 and V is TRBV2, with D possibly called TRBD1 or TRBD2 (5 bases each). This CDR3 is built from 14 residues. CDR1 is SNHLY, CDR2 FYNNEI, per germline. Trimming left V 2 bases short and J 7 bases short, with 11 bases between. The CDR3 nucleotides are TGTGCCAGCAGTGAAATGGGGGATTACGGGGAGCTGTTTTTT. Translation gives CASSEMGDYGELFF.

Worth noting for this clone: A read error may produce the germline difference seen at one junction end. V gene TRBV6-6 combines with J gene TRBJ1-4; possibly TRBD1 for D (5 bases). Per the germline V gene, CDR1 is MNHNY and CDR2 is SVGAGI (reference sequence). The CDR3 consists of 15 residues. This CDR3 reads CASSSNRISKEKLFF. Here the CDR3 DNA reads TGTGCCAGCAGTTCCAACAGGATCTCTAAAGAAAAACTGTTTTTT.

The chain is built from TRBV7-9 and TRBJ2-1; perhaps TRBD1 as D (6 bases). CDR3 length: 14 amino acids. The V and J ends lost 5 bases and 8 bases respectively, with 16 bases between them. Germline V gene sequence: CDR1 SEHNR, CDR2 FQNEAQ (reference sequence). CDR3 loop: CASSPYSPGDEQFF. The CDR3 region has the DNA TGTGCCAGCAGCCCATATTCCCCAGGGGATGAGCAGTTCTTC.

In this sample, this clone turned up a few times. This chain joins TRBV2 and TRBJ1-5; possibly TRBD1 for D (5 bases). Trimming left V 7 bases short and J 0 bases short, with 13 bases between. There are 15 residues in the CDR3. Germline lookup yields CDR1 SNHLY and CDR2 FYNNEI. CDR3 in amino acids: CASKSTVYSNQPQHF. DNA of the CDR3: TGTGCCAGCAAATCGACAGTTTATAGCAATCAGCCCCAGCATTTT.

The chain recombines TRBV6-5 with TRBJ1-3, with no clear D. The length of the CDR3 is 15 residues. Trimming pared 6 bases from V and 2 bases from J, leaving 14 bases between. Germline CDR1 and CDR2: MNHEY and SVGAGI. The DNA for the CDR3 is TGTGCCAGCAGCCCGGACCGGTTCCCTGGAAACACCATATATTTT. Protein product: CASSPDRFPGNTIYF.

The chain is built from TRBV27 and TRBJ1-6, with D possibly matching TRBD1 (5 bases). Trimming removed 3 bases from V and 13 bases from J, with 16 bases in between. CDR1 and CDR2 from the germline V gene are MNHEY and SMNVEV (reference sequence). CDR3 size: 14 residues. In DNA form, the CDR3 reads TGTGCCAGCAGTTTTTGGGACGGCTCAACCCCCCTCCACTTT. Its translation: CASSFWDGSTPLHF.

The V and J genes are TRBV18 and TRBJ1-1; weak D call: TRBD1 (5 bases). The germline V gene encodes CDR1 KGHSH and CDR2 LQKENI. V gave up 0 bases and J gave up 6 bases, with 17 bases separating them. The CDR3 totals 16 residues. The CDR3 loop reads CASSPPQGPRAPEAFF. The CDR3 coding sequence is TGTGCCAGCTCACCACCTCAAGGCCCCAGGGCCCCTGAAGCTTTCTTT.

This chain uses TRBV6-1 with TRBJ2-7; 7 nucleotides line up with TRBD1. In germline, CDR1 is MNHNS, CDR2 SASEGT. V gave up 5 bases and J gave up 6 bases; unmatched junction bases: 1. The CDR3 runs 11 residues. The CDR3 spells CASSSGGEQYF. The CDR3 DNA reads as TGTGCCAGCAGTTCAGGGGGCGAGCAGTACTTC.

This chain uses TRBV11-2 with TRBJ2-5, with 8 bases fitting TRBD2. This CDR3 has 15 residues. The V gene's germline CDR1 is SGHAT and CDR2 FQNNGV. V dropped 5 bases and J dropped 1; count of bases not matched to a gene: 6. The DNA for the CDR3 is TGTGCCAGCAGCCCCAGCGGGGGTTTCCAAGAGACCCAGTACTTC. Protein product: CASSPSGGFQETQYF.

The chain couples TRBV7-2 to TRBJ1-6, with D tentatively TRBD1 (5 bases). Germline values: CDR1 SGHTA, CDR2 FQGNSA. V lost 2 bases, J lost 10 bases, and 15 bases lay in between. This CDR3 comprises 15 residues. The CDR3 DNA reads as TGTGCCAGCAGCTTATGGAGGGTGGGGGACTCACCCCTCCACTTT. Encoded protein: CASSLWRVGDSPLHF.

The chain combines TRBV7-2 with TRBJ2-7; 9 positions agree with TRBD1. The junction had 7 bases not matched to a gene; V was cut back by 5 bases and J by 2 bases. The CDR3 sequence is 15 residues long. Germline assignment: CDR1 SGHTA and CDR2 FQGNSA. CDR3 residues: CASSVGGDRAYEQYF. The CDR3 DNA is TGTGCCAGCAGCGTAGGGGGGGACAGGGCCTACGAGCAGTACTTC.

Only one count was recorded for this clone. The chain combines TRBV7-2 with TRBJ2-1, with 9 bases identical to TRBD2. Looked up from germline, CDR1 is SGHTA and CDR2 is FQGNSA. V dropped 3 bases and J dropped 9; count of bases not matched to a gene: 6. This CDR3 contains 14 residues. The CDR3 coding sequence is TGTGCCAGCAGCTTCGCGGGGGGGCCGAGTGAGCAGTTCTTC. Translating it yields CASSFAGGPSEQFF.

V gene TRBV18 combines with J gene TRBJ2-1; TRBD2 agrees at 11 bases. The CDR3 totals 15 residues. V was pared by 6 bases and J by 8 bases, with 9 bases of the junction left unmatched. Germline CDR1 KGHSH, CDR2 LQKENI. The CDR3 region has the DNA TGTGCCAGCTCTCAGGTAGCGGGGGGGCCGGATGAGCAGTTCTTC. Encoded protein: CASSQVAGGPDEQFF.